Below are 28 T cell receptor beta chains sequenced from a single sample in a study of Graves' ophthalmopathy and Graves' hyperthyroidism. Using RNA transcripts, the TCR beta CDR3 regions were amplified. Investigators did first-round RT-PCR with HTBI primers, then second-round multiplex PCR. TCRdb independently ran MiXCR on the multiplex PCR reads; one entry per CDR3 protein. The repertoire has 300,000 to 350,000 distinct CDR3 sequences, 15% to 20% of them found once; the top ten carry 10% to 15%. The sample comprised peripheral blood. The source is an adult man with Graves' ophthalmopathy.

This clonotype was detected only a few times. V gene TRBV6-1 combines with J gene TRBJ1-2; tentatively, D is TRBD1 (6 bases). The CDR3 contains 14 residues. Per the germline V gene, CDR1 is MNHNS and CDR2 is SASEGT. V was shortened by 7 bases and J by 2 bases, with 14 bases between the two germline ends. DNA for the CDR3: TGTGCCAGCAAGGTAGCAGGGGTAAACTATGGCTACACCTTC. It yields the protein CASKVAGVNYGYTF.

This clonotype was counted at least ten times. This chain uses TRBV30 with TRBJ2-5; 8 positions match TRBD1. Germline-derived CDR1 and CDR2 are GTSNPN and SVGIG (reference sequence). This CDR3 spans 15 amino acids. V shed 2 bases, J shed 5 bases, and the junction held 10 bases outside the gene matches. This CDR3 is CAWSPPPGGWETQYF. The CDR3 region has the DNA TGTGCCTGGAGTCCACCGCCAGGGGGCTGGGAGACCCAGTACTTC.

This sequence joins TRBV6-2 or TRBV6-3 and TRBJ2-5; a weak D match, TRBD1 (6 bases). The germline V gene has CDR1 MNHEY and CDR2 SVGEGT. This CDR3 spans 11 amino acids. The V and J ends lost 8 bases and 9 bases respectively, with 13 bases between them. The CDR3 here is CASEGGMSQYF. In DNA form, the CDR3 reads TGTGCCAGCGAAGGGGGAATGTCCCAGTACTTC.

The sample holds many counts of this clonotype. This chain connects TRBV5-1 to TRBJ2-7; D gene uncertain. The V end was cut by 1 base, the J end by 0 bases, with 8 bases between. The CDR3 has 14 amino acids. Germline-derived CDR1 and CDR2 are SGHRS and YFSETQ. CDR3 coding DNA: TGCGCCAGCAGCTTGTCCAGCGACTCCTACGAGCAGTACTTC. It codes for CASSLSSDSYEQYF. The full variable domain, in which reference TRBV5-1 and TRBJ2-7 provide the parts outside the CDR3, is KAGVTQTPRYLIKTRGQQVTLSCSPISGHRSVSWYQQTPGQGLQFLFEYFSETQRNKGNFPGRFSGRQFSNSRSEMNVSTLELGDSALYLCASSLSSDSYEQYFGPGTRLTVT.

This clonotype was counted only a few times. A much bigger clone sits one base away, suggesting this may be a read error. The chain carries TRBV7-9 and TRBJ2-5; no definite D call. V lost 5 bases and J lost 6, with 10 bases in between. This CDR3 spans 12 amino acids. CDR1 SEHNR and CDR2 FQNEAQ come from the germline V gene (reference sequence). The CDR3 DNA sequence: TGTGCCAGCAGCCCAATAGGGCAGACCCAGTACTTC. Amino acids: CASSPIGQTQYF.

The chain employs TRBV2 and TRBJ2-7, with TRBD1 matching 10 bases. With V trimmed by 6 bases and J by 3 bases, 8 bases remained unmatched. The germline gives CDR1 SNHLY, CDR2 FYNNEI. The CDR3 is 15 amino acids. CDR3 bases: TGTGCCAGCAGAAAGGACAGGGGGGAAATCTACGAGCAGTACTTC. Translating it yields CASRKDRGEIYEQYF.

This clonotype was detected once. This chain connects TRBV19 to TRBJ1-2; no definite D call. Germline V gene lookup returns CDR1 LNHDA and CDR2 SQIVND (reference sequence). The CDR3 spans 13 residues. V was trimmed by 9 bases and J by 5 bases, leaving 16 bases between them. The DNA for the CDR3 is TGTGCCAGCAGCTTAGTCTTCGGGTATGGCTACACCTTC. Protein: CASSLVFGYGYTF.

This clonotype was counted ten times or more. The chain employs TRBV20-1 and TRBJ1-5, with a possible D match to TRBD1 (5 bases). CDR1 DFQATT and CDR2 SNEGSKA come from the germline V gene (reference sequence). The CDR3 spans 13 residues. The V end was cut by 3 bases, the J end by 5 bases, with 11 bases between. CDR3 DNA sequence: TGCAGTGCTAGCAGGGAGGTAGATCAGCCCCAGCATTTT. Translated: CSASREVDQPQHF.

In regard to this clonotype: Given a much more abundant clone one base away, this may be a read error. The chain is built from TRBV29-1 and TRBJ1-1; D is unresolved. V was cut by 1 base and J by 6 bases, with 9 bases left in between. The germline V gene encodes CDR1 SQVTM and CDR2 ANQGSEA. CDR3 length: 12 residues. The CDR3 nucleotides read TGCAGCGTTGAAGTGGGTTACGCTGAAGCTTTCTTT. Translated: CSVEVGYAEAFF.

This clonotype was picked up many times. CDR3 sequence: CASSYALYSNTGELFF. CDR3 nucleotide sequence: TGTGCCAGCAGTTACGCATTGTATTCGAACACCGGGGAGCTGTTTTTT. The chain carries TRBV6-5 and TRBJ2-2; D not resolved. Germline V CDR1 and CDR2: MNHEY, SVGAGI. Trimming removed 2 bases at V and 0 bases at J, with 10 bases between. This CDR3 comprises 16 residues.

The sample holds many counts of this clonotype. The chain recombines TRBV13 with TRBJ2-7; 7 bases map to TRBD1. Losses at the gene ends were 5 bases for V and 6 bases for J; bases not matched to a gene: 16. CDR3 size: 16 residues. CDR1 is PRHDT, CDR2 FYEKMQ, per germline (reference sequence). CDR3 residues: CASSLRRDSAWGEQYF. CDR3 nucleotides: TGTGCCAGCAGCCTCCGACGGGACAGCGCTTGGGGCGAGCAGTACTTC.

This clonotype was counted at least ten times. The chain couples TRBV11-2 to TRBJ2-7, with TRBD1 identical over 7 bases. This CDR3 is built from 15 residues. After removal of 4 bases from V and 2 bases from J, the junction contained 8 bases not matched to a gene. Germline assignment: CDR1 SGHAT and CDR2 FQNNGV. The CDR3, as DNA: TGTGCCAGCAGCTCGTACCGGGACAGAGCCTACGAGCAGTACTTC. It encodes CASSSYRDRAYEQYF.

This clonotype has at least ten counts. The chain carries TRBV12-3 or TRBV12-4 and TRBJ1-5, with D perhaps matching TRBD1 (5 bases). This CDR3 region has 13 residues. Trimming shortened V by 6 bases and J by 9 bases, and 15 bases separated the two germline ends. CDR3 sequence: CASSPRVGGPQHF. DNA for the CDR3: TGTGCCAGCAGCCCCCGCGTCGGGGGGCCCCAGCATTTT.

This clonotype has only a few counts. The chain has TRBV4-2 and TRBJ2-7; 10 nucleotides agree with TRBD1. This CDR3 spans 17 amino acids. Trimming removed 1 base from V and 0 bases from J; junction bases left unmatched: 6. Germline loops: CDR1 LGHNA, CDR2 YNFKEQ. CDR3 sequence (DNA): TGTGCCAGCAGCCAAGGACAGGGGGCGCGAGGCTCCTACGAGCAGTACTTC. It is translated as CASSQGQGARGSYEQYF.

This clonotype was seen at least ten times. The chain combines TRBV7-2 with TRBJ1-1; D unresolved. The CDR3 contains 14 residues. CDR1 and CDR2 from the germline V gene are SGHTA and FQGNSA. The germline V and J ends were trimmed by 5 bases and 1 base, with 11 bases remaining between them. The CDR3 DNA sequence: TGTGCCAGCAGCCCCCTACCACCGAACACTGAAGCTTTCTTT. It codes for CASSPLPPNTEAFF.

In its sample, this clonotype was seen a few times. A much larger clone differs by one base, so this may be a read error. The V call is TRBV15, the J call TRBJ2-7; weak D call: TRBD2 (5 bases). There are 15 residues in the CDR3. Deletions cut 3 bases from V and 0 bases from J, with 12 bases between. In germline, CDR1 is LNHNV, CDR2 YYDKDF (reference sequence). Here the CDR3 reads CATSSWIASSYEQYF. CDR3 coding DNA: TGTGCCACCAGCAGTTGGATAGCGAGCTCCTACGAGCAGTACTTC.

In this sample, this clonotype turned up many times. The chain couples TRBV7-9 to TRBJ2-5; the D is unclear. This CDR3 contains 15 residues. With 1 base removed from V and 3 bases from J, the gap between germline ends came to 12 bases. The germline V gene has CDR1 SEHNR and CDR2 FQNEAQ (reference sequence). The CDR3 nucleotides read TGTGCCAGCAGCTTAGTACTGAGCCTAAAAGAGACCCAGTACTTC. Protein: CASSLVLSLKETQYF.

CDR3 amino acids: CASRRGVGGEAFF. The CDR3, as DNA: TGTGCCAGCAGAAGGGGGGTCGGGGGTGAAGCTTTCTTT. This rearrangement joins TRBV6-1 to TRBJ1-1; TRBD1 is a possible D gene (6 bases). Per the germline V gene, CDR1 is MNHNS and CDR2 is SASEGT. This CDR3 spans 13 amino acids. Trimming shortened V by 6 bases and J by 7 bases, and 15 bases separated the two germline ends.

The chain links TRBV5-6 to TRBJ2-7; 7 bases line up with TRBD2. There are 16 residues in the CDR3. In germline, CDR1 is SGHDT, CDR2 YYEEEE. Trimming took 4 bases from V and 0 from J; bases not matched to a gene: 10. The CDR3 bases are TGTGCCAGCAGCCGCGGAGTCCTAGCGGCCTCCTACGAGCAGTACTTC. The encoded protein is CASSRGVLAASYEQYF.

This clonotype has ten or more counts. The chain recombines TRBV6-1 with TRBJ1-3, with no clear D. The CDR3 runs to 17 residues. CDR1 is MNHNS and CDR2 is SASEGT in the germline V gene. V was shortened by 0 bases and J by 4 bases, with 16 bases between the two germline ends. The CDR3 loop is CASSEAYRWGRGNTIYF. The DNA of the CDR3 is TGTGCCAGCAGTGAAGCGTACCGATGGGGAAGAGGAAACACCATATATTTT.

This clonotype came up many times. The chain carries TRBV28 and TRBJ2-7; D remains ambiguous. Trimming pared 5 bases from V and 3 bases from J, leaving 8 bases between. Germline values: CDR1 MDHEN, CDR2 SYDVKM. The length of the CDR3 is 12 residues. CDR3 sequence: CASSPQVYEQYF. Here the CDR3 DNA reads TGTGCCAGCAGTCCCCAGGTCTACGAGCAGTACTTC.

This clonotype was recorded a few times. The genes are TRBV14 and TRBJ2-6; D may be TRBD2 (6 bases). The germline V gene has CDR1 SGHDN and CDR2 FVKESK. V gave up 0 bases and J gave up 0 bases, with 12 bases separating them. There are 18 residues in the CDR3. The chain's CDR3 is CASSQDLIGGSGANVLTF. The CDR3 DNA sequence: TGTGCCAGCAGCCAAGATTTAATCGGGGGCTCTGGGGCCAACGTCCTGACTTTC.

This chain uses TRBV20-1 with TRBJ2-7; D gene uncertain. This CDR3 comprises 12 residues. Germline CDR1 reads DFQATT; CDR2 reads SNEGSKA (reference sequence). Trimming pared 4 bases from V and 1 base from J, leaving 8 bases between. The CDR3 is CSANYISYEQYF. DNA for the CDR3: TGCAGTGCTAACTACATATCCTACGAGCAGTACTTC.

V usage is TRBV4-3 and J usage is TRBJ2-7, with D perhaps TRBD2 (5 bases). This CDR3 spans 15 amino acids. From germline, CDR1 is LGHNA and CDR2 YSLEER. V shed 0 bases and J shed 3 bases, with 12 bases lying between them. The CDR3 DNA is TGCGCCAGCAGCCAAGATCGGGGTAGTTACTACGAGCAGTACTTC. Encoded protein: CASSQDRGSYYEQYF.

At least ten counts were recorded for this clonotype. The chain carries TRBV5-1 and TRBJ2-2; the match to TRBD1 covers 8 bases. Germline V CDR1 and CDR2: SGHRS, YFSETQ. V was clipped by 4 bases and J by 7 bases; unmatched bases: 9. The CDR3 is 15 residues long. The DNA of the CDR3 is TGCGCCAGCAGCCTAACGACAGGGGTCGACGGGGAGCTGTTTTTT. It yields the protein CASSLTTGVDGELFF.

This clonotype was detected ten times or more. The CDR3 end shows no conserved phenylalanine or tryptophan, and so a read error is likely. The rearrangement links TRBV6-1 to TRBJ1-6, with 8 bases that match TRBD1. The CDR3 extends over 15 amino acids. Germline V lookup: CDR1 MNHNS, CDR2 SASEGT. Trimming cost V 5 bases and J 5 bases; bases outside gene matches: 5. CDR3 amino acids: CASSPTQGDNSPLHL. CDR3 bases: TGTGCCAGCAGTCCGACACAGGGGGATAATTCACCCCTCCACCTT.

The genes are TRBV5-1 and TRBJ2-5; D tentatively fits TRBD1 or TRBD2 (5 bases each). Deletions cut 3 bases from V and 3 bases from J, with 18 bases between. The CDR3 covers 16 residues. Germline loops: CDR1 SGHRS, CDR2 YFSETQ. The CDR3 loop reads CASSSLVGQGEETQYF. CDR3 sequence (DNA): TGCGCCAGCAGCTCTCTGGTTGGGCAGGGAGAAGAGACCCAGTACTTC.

The sample holds many counts of this clonotype. The rearrangement links TRBV20-1 to TRBJ1-1, with TRBD1 identical over 8 bases. Germline-derived CDR1 and CDR2 are DFQATT and SNEGSKA (reference sequence). This CDR3 region has 15 residues. J gave up 3 bases and V 5 bases, and 11 bases lay outside the gene matches. The CDR3 loop reads CSAPGRGTGYTEAFF. CDR3 DNA sequence: TGCAGTGCTCCGGGAAGGGGGACAGGTTACACTGAAGCTTTCTTT.